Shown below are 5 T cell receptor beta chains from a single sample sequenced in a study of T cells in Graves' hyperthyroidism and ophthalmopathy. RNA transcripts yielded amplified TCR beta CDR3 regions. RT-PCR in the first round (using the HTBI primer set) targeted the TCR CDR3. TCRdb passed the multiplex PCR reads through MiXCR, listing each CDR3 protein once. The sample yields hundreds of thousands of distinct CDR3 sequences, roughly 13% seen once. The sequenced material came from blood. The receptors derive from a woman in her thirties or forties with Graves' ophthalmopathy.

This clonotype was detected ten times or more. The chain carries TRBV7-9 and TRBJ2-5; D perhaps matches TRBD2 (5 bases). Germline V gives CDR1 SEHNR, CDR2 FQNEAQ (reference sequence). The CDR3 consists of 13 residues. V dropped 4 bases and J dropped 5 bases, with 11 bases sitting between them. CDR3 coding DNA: TGTGCCAGCAGCTCACCAGGCGGGGAGACCCAGTACTTC. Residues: CASSSPGGETQYF.

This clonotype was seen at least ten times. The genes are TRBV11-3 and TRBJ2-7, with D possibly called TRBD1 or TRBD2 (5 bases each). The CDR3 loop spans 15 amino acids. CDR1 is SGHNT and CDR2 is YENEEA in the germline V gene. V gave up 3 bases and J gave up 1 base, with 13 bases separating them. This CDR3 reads CASSLTRDQSYEQYF. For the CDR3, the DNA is TGTGCCAGCAGCTTGACCCGGGACCAATCCTACGAGCAGTACTTC.

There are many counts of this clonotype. CDR3 DNA sequence: TGTGCCAGCAGCCAACGATTGAATCAGCCCCAGCATTTT. It translates to CASSQRLNQPQHF. This chain links TRBV7-2 with TRBJ1-5; no reliable D call. Trimming took off 5 bases at V and 4 bases at J, with 9 bases between the two ends. Germline V gives CDR1 SGHTA, CDR2 FQGNSA. The CDR3 is made up of 13 amino acids.

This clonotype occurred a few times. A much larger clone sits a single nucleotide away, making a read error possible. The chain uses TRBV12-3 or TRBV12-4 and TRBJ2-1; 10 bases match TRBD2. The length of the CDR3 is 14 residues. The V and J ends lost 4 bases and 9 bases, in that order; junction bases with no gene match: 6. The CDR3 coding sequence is TGTGCCAGCAGTTGGGCTAGCGGGAGCGGTGAGCAGTTCTTC. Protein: CASSWASGSGEQFF.

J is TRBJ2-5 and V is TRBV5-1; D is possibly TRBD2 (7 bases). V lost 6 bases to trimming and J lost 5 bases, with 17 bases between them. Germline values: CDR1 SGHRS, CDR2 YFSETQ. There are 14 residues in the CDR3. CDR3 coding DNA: TGCGCCAGCACGTCGGGGGGCGCAGGGGAGACCCAGTACTTC. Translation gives CASTSGGAGETQYF.